This T cell receptor (beta chain) was retrieved from a study of metastatic and nonmetastatic thyroid tumors. All patients reached thyroid surgery having received no treatment beforehand. Broader study findings: In blood and tumor, TCR beta diversity was reportedly significantly higher in malignant thyroid tumors than in benign nodules.

The table lists this clone with a few counts. Its antigen remains unknown. A read error is possible here, since a much larger clone lies one base away. Other DNA variants within this sample encode the same CDR3. The authors' processing: A distant-metastasis classifier for papillary thyroid cancer was built using CDR3 differences across clinicopathological groups. TCRdb used MiXCR to call clones anew from the PCR reads. What appears here as the V and J calls and clone size reflects TCRdb's work, not the paper's. The sample holds approximately 30,000 clones; approximately 7% are singletons and the top ten take 43%. CDR1 is SGHTA, CDR2 FQGTGA, per germline. The CDR3 extends over 13 amino acids. V was trimmed by 5 bases and J by 6 bases, leaving 11 bases between them.

The chain carries TRBV7-3 and TRBJ1-5; D is possibly TRBD1 (5 bases). Sequencing was performed on blood. This clonotype originated in a female donor with papillary thyroid cancer or a benign thyroid nodule (not recorded which). Some clones in this sample may be carry-over from other donors' samples. CDR3 region: CASSPGHGQPQHF. Written as DNA, the CDR3 is TGTGCCAGCAGCCCGGGGCATGGTCAGCCCCAGCATTTT.